Listed here are 31 T cell receptor beta chains from one sample, sequenced in a study of blood T cell repertoires in COVID-19 (dated by TCRdb to about 2020). Receptors were amplified or captured by the immunoSEQ multiplex PCR assay. Entries here come from immuneACCESS through TCRdb and include only in-frame sequences with V and J called. Some clones fail to appear in such tables; in the studies checked, an unresolved V gene covers under half of the shortfall, and the cause of the remainder is unknown. A total of roughly 200,000 clones appear in this sample, 75% to 90% of them only once. Jointly, the top ten make up over 0.95% of the sample. The specimen was PBMCs or T cells enriched from blood (not recorded which). Source of these receptors: a man under 40 who had recovered from COVID-19.

J is TRBJ2-3 and V is TRBV27; TRBD2 aligns across 10 bases. Per germline, CDR1 MNHEY and CDR2 SMNVEV (reference sequence). The CDR3 runs to 16 residues. The V and J ends lost 3 bases and 7 bases, in that order; junction bases with no gene match: 10. CDR3 coding DNA: TGTGCCAGCAGTTTTGGCACTAGCGGGACACGGTATACGCAGTATTTT. Translating gives CASSFGTSGTRYTQYF.

The J gene is TRBJ1-1, the V gene TRBV7-2; 11 bases are shared with TRBD1. The CDR3 covers 14 residues. In germline, CDR1 is SGHTA, CDR2 FQGNSA. V lost 4 bases, J lost 5 bases, and 3 bases stayed unmatched. As DNA, the CDR3 is TGTGCCAGCAGCTCGGACAGGGGGCATACTGAAGCTTTCTTT. This encodes CASSSDRGHTEAFF.

The chain links TRBV19 to TRBJ2-7; tentatively, D is TRBD2 (5 bases). Germline lookup yields CDR1 LNHDA and CDR2 SQIVND (reference sequence). There are 13 residues in the CDR3. V was trimmed by 5 bases and J by 1 base, leaving 9 bases between them. Written as DNA, the CDR3 is TGTGCCAGTAGTGGACTGGATTCCTACGAGCAGTACTTC. Translated: CASSGLDSYEQYF. Full variable domain (outside the CDR3, taken from reference TRBV19 and TRBJ2-7): DGGITQSPKYLFRKEGQNVTLSCEQNLNHDAMYWYRQDPGQGLRLIYYSQIVNDFQKGDIAEGYSVSREKKESFPLTVTSAQKNPTAFYLCASSGLDSYEQYFGPGTRLTVT.

This clone appeared once. V usage is TRBV3-1 (or the pseudogene TRBV3-2) and J usage is TRBJ2-1; D is possibly TRBD2 (5 bases). Deletions cut 1 base from V and 0 bases from J, with 13 bases between. The CDR3 spans 17 residues. The germline gives CDR1 LGHDT, CDR2 YNNKEL (reference sequence). CDR3 nucleotides: TGTGCCAGCAGCCAAGCGGCTAGCCTAAACTCCTACAATGAGCAGTTCTTC. Its translation: CASSQAASLNSYNEQFF.

Only a few counts were recorded for this clone. This chain links TRBV28 with TRBJ2-7; D possibly corresponds to TRBD2 (5 bases). Germline V gene data show CDR1 as MDHEN and CDR2 as SYDVKM. This CDR3 has 12 residues. Trimming stripped 7 bases from V and 0 bases from J, with 7 bases between. The CDR3: CASIGSSYEQYF. The CDR3, as DNA: TGTGCCAGCATAGGGAGCTCCTACGAGCAGTACTTC.

This chain connects TRBV9 to TRBJ2-6; D might be TRBD2 (5 bases). This CDR3 has 15 residues. Trimming cost V 4 bases and J 2 bases, with 10 bases left between them. The germline CDR1 and CDR2 sequences are SGDLS and YYNGEE. CDR3 DNA: TGTGCCAGCAGCCCGAGGGTAGCTGGGGCCAACGTCCTGACTTTC. This gives the protein CASSPRVAGANVLTF.

The V gene is TRBV18, the J gene TRBJ2-7; 12 positions match TRBD2. CDR1 and CDR2 (germline): KGHSH, LQKENI. The CDR3 totals 15 residues. V dropped 4 bases and J dropped 4; count of bases not matched to a gene: 5. CDR3 nucleotide sequence: TGTGCCAGCTCACAAGGACTAGCGGGATCATACGAGCAGTACTTC. Translated: CASSQGLAGSYEQYF.

This rearrangement joins TRBV19 to TRBJ2-1; TRBD2 matches 11 bases. Trimming took 2 bases from V and 3 from J; bases not matched to a gene: 15. From germline, CDR1 is LNHDA and CDR2 SQIVND (reference sequence). The CDR3 length is 20 residues. DNA for the CDR3: TGTGCCAGTAGTATAAGTATCAGTTCTAGCGGGAGGACCTTCTACAATGAGCAGTTCTTC. As protein: CASSISISSSGRTFYNEQFF.

The J gene is TRBJ2-3, the V gene TRBV7-9, with D tentatively TRBD1 (6 bases). Per the germline V gene, CDR1 is SEHNR and CDR2 is FQNEAQ (reference sequence). V was clipped by 5 bases and J by 4 bases, with 16 bases between them. The CDR3 is 15 residues long. The chain's CDR3 is CASSRPGHQADTQYF. CDR3 bases: TGTGCCAGCAGCCGCCCGGGACACCAGGCAGATACGCAGTATTTT.

The chain couples TRBV6-5 to TRBJ2-3; TRBD1 is a possible D gene (5 bases). The V and J ends lost 7 bases and 6 bases respectively, with 14 bases between them. CDR1 is MNHEY and CDR2 is SVGAGI in the germline V gene. The CDR3 spans 13 residues. The DNA of the CDR3 is TGTGCCAGCACCAGGGCCGCCTACGATACGCAGTATTTT. Encoded protein: CASTRAAYDTQYF.

The chain employs TRBV19 and TRBJ1-6; no clear D. The CDR3 length is 15 residues. V lost 3 bases, J lost 0 bases, and 6 bases lay in between. Germline V lookup: CDR1 LNHDA, CDR2 SQIVND (reference sequence). The CDR3 DNA reads TGTGCCAGTAGTATGCGGAGCTCCTATAATTCACCCCTCCACTTT. This codes for CASSMRSSYNSPLHF.

The V and J genes are TRBV5-1 and TRBJ2-5; 8 nucleotides match TRBD1. Per the germline V gene, CDR1 is SGHRS and CDR2 is YFSETQ. The CDR3 has 15 amino acids. V dropped 2 bases and J dropped 4; count of bases not matched to a gene: 7. The CDR3 coding sequence is TGCGCCAGCAGCTTAACCGGACAGGGAGGAGAGACCCAGTACTTC. Translation: CASSLTGQGGETQYF.

The gene calls are TRBV6-5 and TRBJ1-1, with D possibly being TRBD1 (5 bases). CDR1 and CDR2 from the germline V gene are MNHEY and SVGAGI. Between the trimmed V and J ends, which lost 8 bases and 1 base, there was a span of 11 bases. The CDR3 has 13 amino acids. CDR3 sequence: CASDRGGNTEAFF. CDR3 nucleotides: TGTGCCAGCGATCGGGGGGGGAACACTGAAGCTTTCTTT.

The J gene is TRBJ2-1, the V gene TRBV4-3, with D possibly TRBD2 on 5 matching bases. Germline V CDR1 and CDR2: LGHNA, YSLEER. Trimming removed 0 bases at V and 15 bases at J, with 15 bases between. This CDR3 has 13 residues. The CDR3 DNA reads as TGCGCCAGCAGCCAAGATCTTTCGAGAGGGCGGTTCTTC. It encodes CASSQDLSRGRFF.

The chain is built from TRBV15 and TRBJ2-7, with D perhaps TRBD1 (5 bases). The CDR3 is made up of 15 amino acids. Germline loops: CDR1 LNHNV, CDR2 YYDKDF (reference sequence). V dropped 5 bases and J dropped 0 bases, with 14 bases sitting between them. CDR3 coding DNA: TGTGCCACCAGCCCCCGCAGGGCCCTCTCCTACGAGCAGTACTTC. Its protein product is CATSPRRALSYEQYF.

This clone came up a few times. The chain recombines TRBV2 with TRBJ1-4, with D hard to call. Trimming removed 6 bases from V and 0 bases from J, with 11 bases in between. CDR3 length: 15 amino acids. From germline, CDR1 is SNHLY and CDR2 FYNNEI. The CDR3 DNA reads as TGTGCCAGCAGGGAGAGACTTGCAACTAATGAAAAACTGTTTTTT. Encoded protein: CASRERLATNEKLFF.

This clone came up once. V usage is TRBV19 and J usage is TRBJ1-2, with 10 nucleotides matching TRBD1. There are 13 residues in the CDR3. Losses at the gene ends were 6 bases for V and 6 bases for J; bases not matched to a gene: 4. Germline V gene lookup returns CDR1 LNHDA and CDR2 SQIVND (reference sequence). CDR3 protein: CASSFGQGDGYTF. CDR3 sequence (DNA): TGTGCCAGTAGCTTCGGACAGGGGGATGGCTACACCTTC.

The chain joins TRBV18 to TRBJ2-1; 11 nucleotides agree with TRBD2. This CDR3 spans 16 amino acids. J gave up 4 bases and V 4 bases, and 6 bases lay outside the gene matches. Looked up from germline, CDR1 is KGHSH and CDR2 is LQKENI. CDR3 bases: TGTGCCAGCTCACGGCAACTAGCGGGAGTGTACAATGAGCAGTTCTTC. This sequence encodes CASSRQLAGVYNEQFF.

V and J are TRBV28 and TRBJ1-4; D remains unclear. CDR3 length: 15 amino acids. Trimming removed 5 bases from V and 10 bases from J, with 20 bases in between. Looked up from germline, CDR1 is MDHEN and CDR2 is SYDVKM. The CDR3 loop is CASSPRYPSPGKLFF. CDR3 bases: TGTGCCAGCAGTCCCAGATACCCATCTCCTGGAAAACTGTTTTTT.

The chain uses TRBV9 and TRBJ1-1; the D gene is possibly TRBD1 (5 bases). The CDR3 sequence is 15 residues long. Trimming shortened V by 3 bases and J by 1 base, and 13 bases separated the two germline ends. The germline gives CDR1 SGDLS, CDR2 YYNGEE. The CDR3 region is CASSAGGGPNTEAFF. CDR3 DNA sequence: TGTGCCAGCAGCGCTGGGGGGGGACCGAACACTGAAGCTTTCTTT.

The chain employs TRBV6-5 and TRBJ2-1; D possibly corresponds to TRBD2 (5 bases). V lost 8 bases, J lost 0 bases, and 8 bases lay in between. Per germline, CDR1 MNHEY and CDR2 SVGAGI. The CDR3 contains 13 residues. DNA of the CDR3: TGTGCCAGCTCAGCGGTCTCCTACAATGAGCAGTTCTTC. Translation gives CASSAVSYNEQFF.

The V and J genes are TRBV11-2 and TRBJ1-2; TRBD1 matches 7 bases. V shed 8 bases and J 3 bases; nucleotides not matched to a gene: 18. Per the germline V gene, CDR1 is SGHAT and CDR2 is FQNNGV. The CDR3 is 17 residues long. CDR3 loop: CASSNGRQGTGYYGYTF. CDR3 coding DNA: TGTGCCAGCTCCAATGGGAGACAGGGAACGGGTTACTATGGCTACACCTTC.

J is TRBJ2-7 and V is TRBV15; 13 nucleotides line up with TRBD2. Unmatched junction bases numbered 8, after V lost 3 bases and J lost 6 bases. Germline-derived CDR1 and CDR2 are LNHNV and YYDKDF (reference sequence). The CDR3 has 16 amino acids. CDR3 amino acids: CATSSRWTSGRPEQYF. CDR3 bases: TGTGCCACCAGCAGCCGCTGGACTAGCGGGAGACCCGAGCAGTACTTC.

The chain has TRBV7-8 and TRBJ2-7; D uncertain. The germline gives CDR1 SGHVS, CDR2 FQNEAQ. This CDR3 is built from 12 residues. V was clipped by 5 bases and J by 2 bases, with 7 bases between them. The CDR3 DNA is TGTGCCAGCAGCCCCACTCCCTACGAGCAGTACTTC. This encodes CASSPTPYEQYF.

A single count supports this clone. The chain employs TRBV11-2 and TRBJ1-4; possibly TRBD1 for D (6 bases). Germline loops: CDR1 SGHAT, CDR2 FQNNGV. The V end lost 5 bases, the J end lost 6 bases, and 16 bases lay between the germline ends. The CDR3 covers 15 residues. CDR3 coding DNA: TGTGCCAGCAGCCAGGGGCCAGAGGGTTATGAAAAACTGTTTTTT. This gives the protein CASSQGPEGYEKLFF.

This clone is a singleton in its sample. This rearrangement joins TRBV7-2 to TRBJ1-2; D not resolved. The V gene's germline CDR1 is SGHTA and CDR2 FQGNSA. V was pared by 5 bases and J by 8 bases, with 15 bases between. The CDR3 has 13 residues. The CDR3 region is CASSPGRARGYTF. Here the CDR3 DNA reads TGTGCCAGCAGCCCCGGGAGGGCGCGAGGCTACACCTTC. The variable domain in full, with the rest retrieved from reference TRBV7-2 and TRBJ1-2, is GAGVSQSPSNKVTEKGKDVELRCDPISGHTALYWYRQSLGQGLEFLIYFQGNSAPDKSGLPSDRFSAERTGGSVSTLTIQRTQQEDSAVYLCASSPGRARGYTFGSGTRLTVV.

This sequence joins TRBV7-6 and TRBJ2-1; TRBD1 matches 8 bases. V lost 5 bases and J lost 6; bases outside the gene matches: 9. The CDR3 covers 15 residues. CDR1 and CDR2 (germline): SGHVS, FNYEAQ. CDR3: CASSGGATGVNEQFF. DNA of the CDR3: TGTGCCAGCAGCGGAGGGGCGACAGGGGTCAATGAGCAGTTCTTC. The entire variable domain, with the rest obtained from reference TRBV7-6 and TRBJ2-1, is as follows: GAGVSQSPRYKVTKRGQDVALRCDPISGHVSLYWYRQALGQGPEFLTYFNYEAQQDKSGLPNDRFSAERPEGSISTLTIQRTEQRDSAMYRCASSGGATGVNEQFFGPGTRLTVL.

The J gene is TRBJ2-1, the V gene TRBV4-1, with TRBD2 identical over 7 bases. Germline lookup yields CDR1 MGHRA and CDR2 YSYEKL. The V gene end was trimmed by 3 bases and the J gene end by 4 bases; junction bases not matched to a gene: 12. The length of the CDR3 is 17 residues. The CDR3, as DNA: TGCGCCAGCAGCCACGCCCTGTTACTAGCGAAATACAATGAGCAGTTCTTC. It codes for CASSHALLLAKYNEQFF.

The chain employs TRBV4-1 and TRBJ1-5, with 9 bases matching TRBD1. Germline trimming cut 1 base from V and 2 bases from J; bases unmatched to any gene: 0. Germline CDR1 is MGHRA and CDR2 is YSYEKL. The CDR3 is made up of 15 amino acids. For the CDR3, the DNA is TGCGCCAGCAGCCAAGGACAGGGGGGCAATCAGCCCCAGCATTTT. Translating gives CASSQGQGGNQPQHF.

The CDR3 nucleotides are TGCAGCGTTGGGGGAACAGGGATCACCGGGGAGCTGTTTTTT. It translates to CSVGGTGITGELFF. The chain combines TRBV29-1 with TRBJ2-2; D is perhaps TRBD1 (6 bases). Germline-derived CDR1 and CDR2 are SQVTM and ANQGSEA. CDR3 length: 14 amino acids. V was cut by 4 bases and J by 4 bases, with 13 bases left in between.

The chain has TRBV4-2 and TRBJ2-7; TRBD2 matches 9 bases. Per germline, CDR1 LGHNA and CDR2 YNFKEQ. The CDR3 extends over 17 amino acids. V lost 2 bases, J lost 0 bases, and 8 bases stayed unmatched. The CDR3 region has the DNA TGTGCCAGCAGCCAAACCCCTAGCGGGGAGAGCTCCTACGAGCAGTACTTC. Protein product: CASSQTPSGESSYEQYF.